This TCR beta chain was retrieved from a study of cytomegalovirus exposure and HLA in healthy donors. The germline CDR1 and CDR2 sequences are MNHEY and SVGAGI. Trimming took 5 bases from V and 2 from J; bases not matched to a gene: 3. The CDR3 runs to 14 residues. The PCR employed 60 Vbeta primers together with 13 Jbeta primers. TCRdb keeps only in-frame clones here, not all; method: immunoSEQ multiplex PCR. Altogether 150,000 to 200,000 clones are present, nearly 80% being singletons, with the ten largest covering 3.1%. V and J are TRBV6-5 and TRBJ1-2; TRBD1 matches 9 bases. This sequence originates from a woman aged 40 to 55 in good health and CMV-seronegative. The material sequenced was PBMCs. The CDR3 loop reads CASSGTGTNYGYTF. The CDR3 nucleotides are TGTGCCAGCAGTGGGACAGGGACCAACTATGGCTACACCTTC.